This is a list of T cell receptor beta chains from one sample in a study of CD8 T cells in ankylosing spondylitis. TCRdb re-called the 5' RACE reads through MiXCR, storing one row per CDR3 protein. This sample carries 150,000 to 250,000 distinct CDR3 sequences, about 13% of them seen once, and the ten largest clones take about 15%. Material for sequencing was blood, either unsorted or a sorted T cell fraction (not recorded which). These receptors came from a male donor with ankylosing spondylitis or in good health (not recorded which). The CDR3 runs from the conserved cysteine through the conserved F or W. Fields, in order: D gene, V gene, clone size, J gene, CDR3 protein, CDR3 DNA. A D gene is named only where the DNA matches it firmly. Not all rows give a size; the values are once, few, many and, for expanded clones, a class.

>TRBD2|TRBV29-1|.|TRBJ2-5
CSVEGGTMSVQETQYF
TGCAGCGTTGAGGGGGGGACTATGTCGGTCCAAGAGACCCAGTACTTC
>.|TRBV4-1|.|TRBJ2-1
CASSQAPLGIDEQFF
TGCGCCAGCAGCCAAGCCCCTCTGGGGATCGATGAGCAGTTCTTC
>.|TRBV7-9|.|TRBJ2-7
CASSLTGPSLGEQYF
TGTGCCAGCAGCTTAACAGGTCCGTCTCTGGGCGAGCAGTACTTC
>TRBD2|TRBV27|once|TRBJ2-1
CASWTSGRYNEQFF
TGTGCCAGCTGGACTAGCGGGAGATACAATGAGCAGTTCTTC
>TRBD1|TRBV6-1|few|TRBJ2-3
CASSPTQGQGATDTQYF
TGTGCCAGCAGCCCTACACAGGGACAGGGGGCCACAGATACGCAGTATTTT
>.|TRBV2|.|TRBJ2-3
CASSEADYYTDTQYF
TGTGCCAGCAGTGAAGCAGACTACTACACAGATACGCAGTATTTT
>.|TRBV2|many|TRBJ2-7
CASSEEGAPYEQYF
TGTGCCAGCAGTGAGGAGGGGGCGCCGTACGAGCAGTACTTC
>.|TRBV11-2|many|TRBJ2-3
CASSLGWGELQDTQYF
TGTGCCAGCAGCTTGGGATGGGGGGAGTTACAAGATACGCAGTATTTT
>.|TRBV10-3|few|TRBJ2-7
CAISDSRTPLSLF
TGTGCCATCAGTGACTCCCGAACCCCGCTCAGCCTCTTC
>TRBD2|TRBV5-1|many|TRBJ2-1
CASGELAGYNEQFF
TGCGCCAGCGGGGAACTAGCGGGGTACAATGAGCAGTTCTTC
>TRBD2|TRBV4-1|.|TRBJ2-1
CASSRRLAGGSYNEQFF
TGCGCCAGCAGCCGAAGACTAGCGGGAGGGTCCTACAATGAGCAGTTCTTC
>.|TRBV9|.|TRBJ1-3
CASTRGSGNTIYF
TGTGCCAGCACGAGGGGGTCTGGAAACACCATATATTTT
>TRBD1|TRBV6-6|many|TRBJ1-1
CASSYGQEYTEAFF
TGTGCCAGCAGTTACGGACAGGAGTACACTGAAGCTTTCTTT
>.|TRBV6-2/TRBV6-3|few|TRBJ1-2
CASTKGRVPADGYTF
TGTGCCAGCACCAAGGGGAGGGTCCCAGCCGATGGCTACACCTTC
>.|TRBV6-1|many|TRBJ1-5
CASSEGYSNQPQHF
TGTGCCAGCAGTGAGGGATATAGCAATCAGCCCCAGCATTTT
>.|TRBV4-2|.|TRBJ2-5
CASSQDNRVGETQYF
TGTGCCAGCAGCCAAGACAACAGGGTGGGAGAGACCCAGTACTTC
>.|TRBV7-9|many|TRBJ2-6
CASSPPLVSGANVLTF
TGTGCCAGCAGCCCCCCCTTAGTCTCTGGGGCCAACGTCCTGACTTTC
>.|TRBV4-1|few|TRBJ1-1
CASSPWDPNTEAFF
TGCGCCAGCAGCCCTTGGGACCCGAACACTGAAGCTTTCTTT
>.|TRBV4-1|few|TRBJ1-1
CASSLRVAGNTEAFF
TGCGCCAGCAGCCTTCGAGTCGCCGGGAACACTGAAGCTTTCTTT
>.|TRBV27|.|TRBJ2-7
CASSLRVASFAYEQYF
TGTGCCAGCAGTTTAAGGGTAGCCTCCTTTGCCTACGAGCAGTACTTC
>.|TRBV12-3/TRBV12-4|.|TRBJ2-3
CASSFPGRTDTQYF
TGTGCCAGCAGTTTTCCCGGTCGGACAGATACGCAGTATTTT
>.|TRBV5-1|many|TRBJ1-2
CASSPGTTVHSGYTF
TGCGCCAGCAGCCCTGGGACAACCGTGCACTCAGGCTACACCTTC
>.|TRBV12-3/TRBV12-4|many|TRBJ1-1
CASSSGQTNTEAFF
TGTGCCAGCAGTTCCGGACAGACGAACACTGAAGCTTTCTTT
>TRBD2|TRBV4-2|few|TRBJ2-1
CASSPQFSGVYNEQFF
TGTGCCAGCAGCCCCCAATTTAGCGGGGTTTACAATGAGCAGTTCTTC
>.|TRBV30|.|TRBJ2-7
CAWSPGGVYEQYF
TGTGCCTGGAGTCCAGGGGGGGTCTACGAGCAGTACTTC
>TRBD2|TRBV7-9|.|TRBJ2-1
CASSGTSGNSYNEQFF
TGTGCCAGCAGCGGGACTAGCGGTAACTCCTACAATGAGCAGTTCTTC
>.|TRBV24-1|few|TRBJ2-2
CATSADTGELFF
TGTGCCACCAGTGCAGACACCGGGGAGCTGTTTTTT
>.|TRBV25-1|.|TRBJ2-1
CASREQGDEQFF
TGTGCCAGCAGGGAACAGGGCGATGAGCAGTTCTTC
>.|TRBV5-1|.|TRBJ1-1
CASSLGQADTEAFF
TGCGCCAGCAGCTTGGGACAAGCTGACACTGAAGCTTTCTTT
>.|TRBV27|few|TRBJ2-3
CASRGWDTDTQYF
TGTGCCAGCAGGGGATGGGACACAGATACGCAGTATTTT
>.|TRBV20-1|.|TRBJ2-5
CSARFTTGFQETQYF
TGCAGTGCTAGATTTACAACAGGATTCCAAGAGACCCAGTACTTC
>TRBD1|TRBV6-1|few|TRBJ1-1
CASSTDRDTEAFF
TGTGCCAGCAGCACGGACAGGGACACTGAAGCTTTCTTT
>TRBD1|TRBV12-3/TRBV12-4|many|TRBJ2-5
CASSGRDSQETQYF
TGTGCCAGCAGTGGCCGGGACAGCCAAGAGACCCAGTACTTC
>.|TRBV9|many|TRBJ1-2
CASSEGDISYGYTF
TGTGCCAGCAGCGAAGGGGATATTAGCTATGGCTACACCTTC
>.|TRBV5-6|many|TRBJ2-2
CASSLDGGGELFF
TGTGCCAGCAGCTTGGATGGTGGCGGGGAGCTGTTTTTT
>.|TRBV7-9|.|TRBJ1-4
CASSSTEEHNEKLFF
TGTGCCAGCAGTTCGACGGAGGAACATAATGAAAAACTGTTTTTT
>.|TRBV12-5|.|TRBJ2-5
CASGLDLSEGETQYF
TGTGCTAGTGGTTTGGATCTCTCGGAGGGAGAGACCCAGTACTTC
>.|TRBV12-3/TRBV12-4|few|TRBJ2-1
CASTDRVGQKENEQFF
TGTGCCAGCACCGATAGGGTTGGACAAAAAGAGAATGAGCAGTTCTTC
>.|TRBV7-8|.|TRBJ1-2
CASSFGPSYGYTF
TGTGCCAGCAGCTTCGGACCTTCCTATGGCTACACCTTC
>.|TRBV5-5|few|TRBJ2-7
CASSFRPGHGPYEQYF
TGTGCCAGCAGCTTCCGTCCGGGACACGGCCCCTACGAGCAGTACTTC
>TRBD1|TRBV10-3|.|TRBJ2-1
CAISEDETGNGEQFF
TGTGCCATCAGTGAAGATGAGACAGGGAACGGGGAGCAGTTCTTC
>TRBD2|TRBV27|.|TRBJ2-1
CASSFGWEGLNEQFF
TGTGCCAGCAGTTTTGGGTGGGAGGGCCTAAATGAGCAGTTCTTC
>.|TRBV12-3/TRBV12-4|many|TRBJ2-1
CASRAGNEQFF
TGTGCCAGCAGAGCGGGCAATGAGCAGTTCTTC
>.|TRBV28|.|TRBJ2-2
CASSFLPRVAGELFF
TGTGCCAGCAGTTTTTTGCCCCGAGTCGCCGGGGAGCTGTTTTTT
>TRBD2|TRBV12-3/TRBV12-4|few|TRBJ2-7
CASSPGRSYEQYF
TGTGCCAGCAGCCCCGGGAGGAGCTACGAGCAGTACTTC
>TRBD1|TRBV6-1|.|TRBJ1-5
CASSLSTGEQPQHF
TGTGCCAGCAGTCTGTCTACAGGGGAACAGCCCCAGCATTTT
>.|TRBV20-1|.|TRBJ2-1
CSASETDKQFF
TGCAGTGCTAGCGAGACAGATAAGCAGTTCTTC
>.|TRBV10-3|many|TRBJ2-3
CAISLTGTIVPDTQYF
TGTGCCATCAGTCTCACCGGGACAATAGTCCCAGATACGCAGTATTTT
>.|TRBV30|.|TRBJ2-5
CAWSVAFEVRKTQYF
TGTGCCTGGAGTGTCGCCTTTGAAGTTCGGAAGACCCAGTACTTC